This T cell receptor (beta chain) derives from a study of blood T cell repertoires in COVID-19. Assay: immunoSEQ multiplex PCR; the TCRdb copy retains only in-frame clones and omits some. The table includes 90,000 to 120,000 clones, around 64% detected once. The CDR3 loop spans 12 amino acids. The V end lost 5 bases, the J end lost 9 bases, and 14 bases lay between the germline ends. The sequence was obtained from a woman between 40 and 50 years old with acute or convalescent COVID-19. Sequencing was done on a sample of peripheral blood. The gene calls are TRBV12-3 or TRBV12-4 and TRBJ2-7; D is ambiguous. The CDR3, as DNA: TGTGCCAGCAGTCCTACTCCCTCGCCGCAGTACTTC. Translation: CASSPTPSPQYF.